This paragraph covers one T cell receptor beta chain sequence. The data derive from a study of blood T cell repertoires in COVID-19. Turning to the study itself: Sources were T cells, B-cell-depleted T cells, or PBMCs; the material itself was cDNA or gDNA.

The CDR3 extends over 16 amino acids. V was trimmed by 1 base and J by 0 bases, leaving 13 bases between them. CDR1 is SGHDT and CDR2 is YYEEEE in the germline V gene. TCRdb keeps only in-frame clones here, not all; method: immunoSEQ multiplex PCR. The table shows 250,000 or so clones, with about 87% occurring only once. The clonotype comes from a man aged 25-45 years with COVID-19, enrolled during active disease. V is TRBV5-6 and J is TRBJ1-1; TRBD1 is a possible D gene (5 bases). The specimen sequenced was peripheral blood. In DNA, the CDR3 is TGTGCCAGCAGCTTGAGGCAGGGCAACCTGAACACTGAAGCTTTCTTT. This sequence encodes CASSLRQGNLNTEAFF.